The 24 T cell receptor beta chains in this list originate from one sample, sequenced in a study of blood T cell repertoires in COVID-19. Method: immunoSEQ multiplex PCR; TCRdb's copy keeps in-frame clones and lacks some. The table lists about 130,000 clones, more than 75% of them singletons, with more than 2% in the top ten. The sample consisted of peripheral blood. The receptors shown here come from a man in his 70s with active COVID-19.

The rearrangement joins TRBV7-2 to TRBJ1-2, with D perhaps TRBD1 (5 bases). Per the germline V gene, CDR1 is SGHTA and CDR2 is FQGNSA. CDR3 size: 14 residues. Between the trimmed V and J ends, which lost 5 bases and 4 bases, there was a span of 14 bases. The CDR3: CASSPPQGFYGYTF. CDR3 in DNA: TGTGCCAGCAGCCCACCCCAGGGATTCTATGGCTACACCTTC.

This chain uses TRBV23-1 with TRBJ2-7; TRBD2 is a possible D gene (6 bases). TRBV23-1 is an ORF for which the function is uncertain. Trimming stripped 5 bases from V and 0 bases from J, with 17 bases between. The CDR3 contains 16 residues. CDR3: CASSSVADAPSYEQYF. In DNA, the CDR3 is TGCGCCAGCAGTTCAGTAGCGGATGCCCCCTCCTACGAGCAGTACTTC.

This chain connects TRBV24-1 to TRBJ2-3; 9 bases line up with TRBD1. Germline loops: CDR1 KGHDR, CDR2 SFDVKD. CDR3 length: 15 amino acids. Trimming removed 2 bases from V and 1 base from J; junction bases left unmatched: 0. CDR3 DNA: TGTGCCACCAGTGATTACAGGGGGCGCACAGATACGCAGTATTTT. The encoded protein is CATSDYRGRTDTQYF.

This CDR3 is CASTRRLAGENEQFF. The CDR3 nucleotides are TGTGCCAGCACCCGTCGCCTAGCGGGAGAAAATGAGCAGTTCTTC. The chain joins TRBV2 to TRBJ2-1; 10 nucleotides agree with TRBD2. The V and J ends lost 7 bases and 7 bases, in that order; junction bases with no gene match: 10. CDR1 is SNHLY, CDR2 FYNNEI, per germline. The CDR3 loop spans 15 amino acids.

The CDR3 DNA sequence: TGTGCCAGCAGCGTAGCGGCGGGGGCCTCCTACGAGCAGTACTTC. Protein: CASSVAAGASYEQYF. The genes are TRBV9 and TRBJ2-7; D is possibly TRBD2 (7 bases). CDR3 length: 15 amino acids. Trimming removed 0 bases from V and 0 bases from J, with 10 bases in between. The germline V gene has CDR1 SGDLS and CDR2 YYNGEE.

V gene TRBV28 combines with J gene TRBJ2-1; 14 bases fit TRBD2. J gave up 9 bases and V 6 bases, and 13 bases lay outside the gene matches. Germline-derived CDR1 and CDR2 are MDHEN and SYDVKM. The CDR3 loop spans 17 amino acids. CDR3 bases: TGTGCCAGCAGCTCCACCGGGACTAGCGGGAGTATCGCTGAGCAGTTCTTC. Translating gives CASSSTGTSGSIAEQFF. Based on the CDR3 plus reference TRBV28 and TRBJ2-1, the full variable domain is DVKVTQSSRYLVKRTGEKVFLECVQDMDHENMFWYRQDPGLGLRLIYFSYDVKMKEKGDIPEGYSVSREKKERFSLILESASTNQTSMYLCASSSTGTSGSIAEQFFGPGTRLTVL.

The CDR3 sequence is CASSLYYNEQFF. The CDR3 DNA reads TGTGCCAGCAGTTTGTACTACAATGAGCAGTTCTTC. V usage is TRBV28 and J usage is TRBJ2-1; D remains ambiguous. Germline V gene lookup returns CDR1 MDHEN and CDR2 SYDVKM. The CDR3 contains 12 residues. Trimming took 3 bases from V and 3 from J, leaving 3 bases between them.

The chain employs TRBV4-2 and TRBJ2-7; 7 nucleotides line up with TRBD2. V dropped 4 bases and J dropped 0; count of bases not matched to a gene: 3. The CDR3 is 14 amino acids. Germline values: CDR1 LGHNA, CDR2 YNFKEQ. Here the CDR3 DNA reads TGTGCCAGCAGCCCCCGCGGGAGCTCCTACGAGCAGTACTTC. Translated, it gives CASSPRGSSYEQYF.

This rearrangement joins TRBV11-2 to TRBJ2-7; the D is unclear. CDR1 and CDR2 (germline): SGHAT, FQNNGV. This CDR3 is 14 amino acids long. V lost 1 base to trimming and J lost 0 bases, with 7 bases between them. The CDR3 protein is CASSLGGISYEQYF. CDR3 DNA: TGTGCCAGCAGCTTAGGCGGTATCTCCTACGAGCAGTACTTC. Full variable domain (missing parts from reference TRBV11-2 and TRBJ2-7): EAGVAQSPRYKIIEKRQSVAFWCNPISGHATLYWYQQILGQGPKLLIQFQNNGVVDDSQLPKDRFSAERLKGVDSTLKIQPAKLEDSAVYLCASSLGGISYEQYFGPGTRLTVT.

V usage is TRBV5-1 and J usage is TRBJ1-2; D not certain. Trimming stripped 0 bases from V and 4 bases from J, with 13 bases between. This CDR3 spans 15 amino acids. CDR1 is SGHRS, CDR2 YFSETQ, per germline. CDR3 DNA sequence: TGCGCCAGCAGCTTGGTAACAGATCGTTTCTATGGCTACACCTTC. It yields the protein CASSLVTDRFYGYTF.

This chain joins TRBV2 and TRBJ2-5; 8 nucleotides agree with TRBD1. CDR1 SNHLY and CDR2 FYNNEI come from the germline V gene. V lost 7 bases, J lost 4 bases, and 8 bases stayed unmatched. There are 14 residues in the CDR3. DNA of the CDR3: TGTGCCAGCACATTCCGGACAGGGACAGAGACCCAGTACTTC. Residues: CASTFRTGTETQYF.

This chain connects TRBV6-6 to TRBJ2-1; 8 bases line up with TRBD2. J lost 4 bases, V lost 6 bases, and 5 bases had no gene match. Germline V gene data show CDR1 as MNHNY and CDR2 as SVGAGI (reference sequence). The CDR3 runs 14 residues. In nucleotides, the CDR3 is TGTGCCAGCAGACTGATAGCGGGGTACAATGAGCAGTTCTTC. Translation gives CASRLIAGYNEQFF.

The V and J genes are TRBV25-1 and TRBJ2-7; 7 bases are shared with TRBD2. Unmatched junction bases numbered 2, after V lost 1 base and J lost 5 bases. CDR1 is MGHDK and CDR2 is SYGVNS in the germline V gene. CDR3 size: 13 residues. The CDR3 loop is CASSESSGNEQYF. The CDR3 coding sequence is TGTGCCAGCAGTGAATCCAGCGGGAACGAGCAGTACTTC.

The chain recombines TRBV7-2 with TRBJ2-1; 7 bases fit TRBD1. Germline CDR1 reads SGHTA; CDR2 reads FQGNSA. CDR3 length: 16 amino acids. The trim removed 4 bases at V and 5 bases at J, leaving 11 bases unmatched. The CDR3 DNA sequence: TGTGCCAGCAGCTCCCCAATGACAGGGTTAGACAATGAGCAGTTCTTC. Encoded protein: CASSSPMTGLDNEQFF. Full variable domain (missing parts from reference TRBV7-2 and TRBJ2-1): GAGVSQSPSNKVTEKGKDVELRCDPISGHTALYWYRQSLGQGLEFLIYFQGNSAPDKSGLPSDRFSAERTGGSVSTLTIQRTQQEDSAVYLCASSSPMTGLDNEQFFGPGTRLTVL.

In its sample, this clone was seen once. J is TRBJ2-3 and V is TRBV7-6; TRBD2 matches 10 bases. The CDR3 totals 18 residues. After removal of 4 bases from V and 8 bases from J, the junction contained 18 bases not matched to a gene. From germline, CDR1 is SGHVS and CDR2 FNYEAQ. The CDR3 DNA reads TGTGCCAGCAGCTCGCCTCCAACCGGGACTAGCGAGTTCGGTACGCAGTATTTT. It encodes CASSSPPTGTSEFGTQYF.

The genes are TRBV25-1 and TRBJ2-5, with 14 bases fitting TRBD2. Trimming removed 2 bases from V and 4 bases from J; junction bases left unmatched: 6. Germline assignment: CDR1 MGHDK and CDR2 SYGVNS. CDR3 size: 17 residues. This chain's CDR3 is CASSEMGTSGRRETQYF. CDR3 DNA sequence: TGTGCCAGCAGTGAAATGGGGACTAGCGGGAGACGAGAGACCCAGTACTTC.

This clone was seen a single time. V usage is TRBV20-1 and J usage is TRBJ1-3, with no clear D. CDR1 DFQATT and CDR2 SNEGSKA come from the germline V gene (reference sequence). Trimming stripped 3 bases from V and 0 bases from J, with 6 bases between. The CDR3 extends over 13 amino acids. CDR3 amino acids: CSASGSSGNTIYF. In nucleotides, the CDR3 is TGCAGTGCTAGTGGGAGCTCTGGAAACACCATATATTTT.

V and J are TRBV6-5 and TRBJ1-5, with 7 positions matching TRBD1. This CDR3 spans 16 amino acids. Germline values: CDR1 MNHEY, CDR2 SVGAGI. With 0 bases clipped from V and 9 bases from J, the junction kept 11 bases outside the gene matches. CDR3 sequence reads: CASSYSRGPPVGPQHF. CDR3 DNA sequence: TGTGCCAGCAGTTACTCGAGGGGGCCCCCCGTCGGGCCCCAGCATTTT.

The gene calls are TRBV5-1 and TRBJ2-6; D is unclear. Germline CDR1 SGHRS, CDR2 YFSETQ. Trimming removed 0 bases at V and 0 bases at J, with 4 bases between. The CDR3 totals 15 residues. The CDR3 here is CASSLGSSGANVLTF. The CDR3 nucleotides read TGCGCCAGCAGCTTGGGGAGCTCTGGGGCCAACGTCCTGACTTTC.

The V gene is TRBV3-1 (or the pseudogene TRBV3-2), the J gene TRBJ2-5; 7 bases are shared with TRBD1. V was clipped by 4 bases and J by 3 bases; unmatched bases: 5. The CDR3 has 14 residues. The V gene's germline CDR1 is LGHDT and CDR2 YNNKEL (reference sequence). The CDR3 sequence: CASSLRTGKETQYF. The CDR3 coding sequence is TGTGCCAGCAGCCTAAGGACAGGAAAAGAGACCCAGTACTTC.

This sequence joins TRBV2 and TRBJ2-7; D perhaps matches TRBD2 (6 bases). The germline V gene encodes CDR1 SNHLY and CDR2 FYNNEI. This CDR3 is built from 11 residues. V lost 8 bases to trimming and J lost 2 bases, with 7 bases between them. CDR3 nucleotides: TGTGCCAGCTCGGGGGCCTACGAGCAGTACTTC. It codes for CASSGAYEQYF.

CDR3 protein: CASSDGTGQVAQHF. The CDR3 coding sequence is TGTGCCAGCTCGGACGGGACAGGTCAAGTGGCCCAGCATTTT. The genes are TRBV5-4 and TRBJ1-5, with TRBD1 matching over 8 bases. Germline V gene lookup returns CDR1 SGHNT and CDR2 YYREEE (reference sequence). Germline trimming cut 7 bases from V and 11 bases from J; bases unmatched to any gene: 14. The CDR3 contains 14 residues.

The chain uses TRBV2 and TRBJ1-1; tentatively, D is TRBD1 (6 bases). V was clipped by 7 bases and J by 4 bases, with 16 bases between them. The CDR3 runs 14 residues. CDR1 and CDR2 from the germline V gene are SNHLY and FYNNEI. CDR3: CASNRGGVFTEAFF. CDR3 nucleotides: TGTGCCAGCAACCGAGGGGGGGTTTTCACTGAAGCTTTCTTT.

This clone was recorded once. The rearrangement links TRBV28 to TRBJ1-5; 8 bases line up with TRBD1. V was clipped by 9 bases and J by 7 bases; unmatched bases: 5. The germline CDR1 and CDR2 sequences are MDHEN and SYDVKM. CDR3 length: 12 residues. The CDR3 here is CASTGGLQPQHF. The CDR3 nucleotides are TGTGCCAGTACAGGGGGTTTACAGCCCCAGCATTTT. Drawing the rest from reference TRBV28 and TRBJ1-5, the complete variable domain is DVKVTQSSRYLVKRTGEKVFLECVQDMDHENMFWYRQDPGLGLRLIYFSYDVKMKEKGDIPEGYSVSREKKERFSLILESASTNQTSMYLCASTGGLQPQHFGDGTRLSIL.